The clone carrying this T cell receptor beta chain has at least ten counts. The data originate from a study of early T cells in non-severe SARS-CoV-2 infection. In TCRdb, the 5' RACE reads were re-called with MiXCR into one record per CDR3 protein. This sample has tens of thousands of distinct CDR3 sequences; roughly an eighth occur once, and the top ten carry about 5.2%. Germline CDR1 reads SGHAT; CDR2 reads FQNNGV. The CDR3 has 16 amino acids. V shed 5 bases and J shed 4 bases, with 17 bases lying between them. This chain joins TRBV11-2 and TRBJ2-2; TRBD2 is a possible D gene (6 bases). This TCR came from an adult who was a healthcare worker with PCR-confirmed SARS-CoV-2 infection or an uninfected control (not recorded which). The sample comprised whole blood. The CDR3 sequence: CASSPIKQGGTGELFF. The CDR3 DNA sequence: TGTGCCAGCAGCCCGATTAAGCAGGGAGGCACCGGGGAGCTGTTTTTT.